This TCR beta chain was sequenced for a study of cytomegalovirus exposure and HLA in healthy donors. Overall study results and limits: In an earlier analysis, about 87% or about 30%: the productive usage of most TCR beta V segments. Accurate HLA-A and HLA-B prediction from TCR beta sequences was reported for most subjects.

Primers for the PCR totalled 60 Vbeta and 13 Jbeta. Authors' methods: A later analysis tallied 65 million to 85 million unique TCR beta chains, 9.5 million to 14 million of them shared. Measured with immunoSEQ multiplex PCR; TCRdb has only the in-frame clones, and not every one. D and trimming come from the DNA, and the V and J calls and clone size come from that table. The repertoire holds approximately 90,000 clones, with approximately 76% as singletons. The donors, nominally healthy at sampling, likely had unrecorded immune exposures. The CDR3 loop spans 15 amino acids. Trimming cost V 0 bases and J 0 bases; bases outside gene matches: 0. In germline, CDR1 is MNHEY, CDR2 SVGAGI. As concerns this clone: The antigen remains undetermined.

This chain joins TRBV6-5 and TRBJ1-1, with TRBD1 matching over 8 bases. The source of this sequence is a male donor in good health and CMV-seronegative. The material sequenced was PBMCs. CDR3 region: CASSYSGQVNTEAFF. The CDR3 DNA reads TGTGCCAGCAGTTACTCGGGACAGGTGAACACTGAAGCTTTCTTT.